The 19 T cell receptor beta chains below come from one sample, sequenced in a study of T cell repertoires in cytomegalovirus infection (dated by TCRdb to about 2019). Reading the label with the study, this specimen's treatment or condition is: in vitro stimulation with specific CMV peptide epitopes to enrich CMV-specific T cells. Sequencing took place on an Illumina HiSeq 1500. The public reads were run again by TCRdb, first through fastp at Q25 and then through MiXCR, and only productive beta chains were kept. Each entry is one CDR3 protein sequence, shown with its most common DNA and genes. This sample comprises 160,000 or so distinct CDR3 sequences, about a fifth of them detected only once. The top ten clones comprise 25% of the sample. No antigens are known for them. The source material was CD8+ T cells from cultured PBMCs, sampled from culture after CMV antigen stimulation. All receptors come from a human donor in good health (CMV status not recorded). Some clones in this sample may be carry-over from other donors' samples.

V usage is TRBV7-6 and J usage is TRBJ2-7, with 7 bases identical to TRBD1. V trimming: 5 bases; J trimming: 4 bases; junction bases outside the gene matches: 8. This CDR3 comprises 14 residues. Germline V lookup: CDR1 SGHVS, CDR2 FNYEAQ. The DNA of the CDR3 is TGTGCCAGCAGCACCTCGGGACAGACATACGAGCAGTACTTC. Translation gives CASSTSGQTYEQYF.

This clonotype showed up just a few times. CDR3 nucleotides: TGTGCCAGCAGCGTAGGAGGAACAGCGGGACCCGGGGAGCTGTTTTTT. This sequence encodes CASSVGGTAGPGELFF. The rearrangement uses TRBV9 and TRBJ2-2; 7 bases are shared with TRBD2. Trimming removed 0 bases from V and 6 bases from J; junction bases left unmatched: 8. Germline CDR1 and CDR2: SGDLS and YYNGEE. The CDR3 spans 16 residues.

The chain couples TRBV10-3 to TRBJ1-2; TRBD1 might be the D (5 bases). V was pared by 8 bases and J by 6 bases, with 10 bases between. CDR1 and CDR2 from the germline V gene are ENHRY and SYGVKD. The CDR3 is 11 residues long. DNA of the CDR3: TGTGCCATCGGGGGTTTCGATGGCTACACCTTC. Translating gives CAIGGFDGYTF.

This clonotype turned up a few times. The chain employs TRBV14 and TRBJ2-3; D may be TRBD1 (6 bases). This CDR3 contains 15 residues. V lost 7 bases and J 1 base, leaving 15 bases between the germline ends. Germline CDR1 reads SGHDN; CDR2 reads FVKESK. DNA of the CDR3: TGTGCCAGCACCTCAGGGGCAAGGGGCACAGATACGCAGTATTTT. It is translated as CASTSGARGTDTQYF. Combining the CDR3 with reference TRBV14 and TRBJ2-3 gives the whole variable domain EAGVTQFPSHSVIEKGQTVTLRCDPISGHDNLYWYRRVMGKEIKFLLHFVKESKQDESGMPNNRFLAERTGGTYSTLKVQPAELEDSGVYFCASTSGARGTDTQYFGPGTRLTVL.

This clonotype was observed a few times. The CDR3 DNA reads TGTGCCAGCGCCTCGACACTGACTTTGTACAATGAGCAGTTCTTC. This gives the protein CASASTLTLYNEQFF. V is TRBV6-1 and J is TRBJ2-1; D ambiguous. The CDR3 is made up of 15 amino acids. The V gene's germline CDR1 is MNHNS and CDR2 SASEGT. Trimming left V 8 bases short and J 4 bases short, with 18 bases between.

The CDR3 reads CASSLGSGRTGNTIYF. Here the CDR3 DNA reads TGTGCCAGCAGCTTAGGGAGCGGCAGAACTGGAAACACCATATATTTT. This chain links TRBV7-2 with TRBJ1-3; no reliable D call. From germline, CDR1 is SGHTA and CDR2 FQGNSA. The V gene lost 1 base and the J gene lost 2 bases, with 12 bases spanning the gap. The CDR3 spans 16 residues.

This clonotype has a handful of counts. V usage is TRBV9 and J usage is TRBJ2-5; unclear D gene. V was trimmed by 6 bases and J by 4 bases, leaving 19 bases between them. Germline V gene sequence: CDR1 SGDLS, CDR2 YYNGEE. The CDR3 loop spans 15 amino acids. The CDR3 nucleotides are TGTGCCAGCACTCCATTCTCACACCCCAGAGAGACCCAGTACTTC. Its protein product is CASTPFSHPRETQYF.

This clonotype was seen a handful of times. The chain uses TRBV7-2 and TRBJ2-2, with a tentative D call TRBD1 (5 bases). This CDR3 is 13 amino acids long. Per the germline V gene, CDR1 is SGHTA and CDR2 is FQGNSA. With 5 bases removed from V and 6 bases from J, the gap between germline ends came to 10 bases. Here the CDR3 DNA reads TGTGCCAGCAGCCCTACAGGCCCCGGGGAGCTGTTTTTT. Amino acid sequence: CASSPTGPGELFF.

The chain carries TRBV12-3 or TRBV12-4 and TRBJ2-7, with unresolved D. This CDR3 has 12 residues. The V end was cut by 6 bases, the J end by 3 bases, with 9 bases between. For the CDR3, the DNA is TGTGCCAGCAGCCAGATATACTACGAGCAGTACTTC. Its translation is CASSQIYYEQYF.

This clonotype came up a few times. The V call is TRBV11-2, the J call TRBJ1-1, with D unclear. Germline V gene sequence: CDR1 SGHAT, CDR2 FQNNGV. Trimming removed 3 bases at V and 1 base at J, with 9 bases between. This CDR3 comprises 14 residues. CDR3 loop: CASSLAGENTEAFF. CDR3 coding DNA: TGTGCCAGCAGCTTGGCAGGAGAGAACACTGAAGCTTTCTTT.

V usage is TRBV7-6 and J usage is TRBJ1-3; D gene uncertain. CDR1 and CDR2 from the germline V gene are SGHVS and FNYEAQ. V lost 4 bases to trimming and J lost 0 bases, with 19 bases between them. This CDR3 has 18 residues. The CDR3: CASSSTTRQHRSGNTIYF. CDR3 in DNA: TGTGCCAGCAGCTCAACGACCCGACAACACCGCTCTGGAAACACCATATATTTT.

This clonotype was detected a few times. The chain couples TRBV27 to TRBJ2-1, with 8 bases fitting TRBD2. Trimming removed 2 bases from V and 7 bases from J; junction bases left unmatched: 7. CDR1 and CDR2 from the germline V gene are MNHEY and SMNVEV (reference sequence). There are 15 residues in the CDR3. For the CDR3, the DNA is TGTGCCAGCAGTTTAATCGTAGTAGCGGGGAATGAGCAGTTCTTC. It is translated as CASSLIVVAGNEQFF.

This clonotype is termed medium-sized. The V gene is TRBV7-2, the J gene TRBJ2-2; D tentatively reads TRBD1 or TRBD2 (5 bases each). Germline V gives CDR1 SGHTA, CDR2 FQGNSA. The V and J ends lost 3 bases and 3 bases respectively, with 14 bases between them. This CDR3 region has 16 residues. Here the CDR3 reads CASSFSVGTYTGELFF. In DNA form, the CDR3 reads TGTGCCAGCAGCTTCAGCGTCGGGACCTACACCGGGGAGCTGTTTTTT. Full variable domain (outside the CDR3, taken from reference TRBV7-2 and TRBJ2-2): GAGVSQSPSNKVTEKGKDVELRCDPISGHTALYWYRQSLGQGLEFLIYFQGNSAPDKSGLPSDRFSAERTGGSVSTLTIQRTQQEDSAVYLCASSFSVGTYTGELFFGEGSRLTVL.

V is TRBV11-2 and J is TRBJ2-5; D is ambiguous. This CDR3 has 14 residues. The germline V gene encodes CDR1 SGHAT and CDR2 FQNNGV. Between the trimmed V and J ends, which lost 1 base and 3 bases, there was a span of 9 bases. The CDR3 here is CASSLVLPEETQYF. CDR3 coding DNA: TGTGCCAGCAGCTTAGTACTGCCGGAAGAGACCCAGTACTTC.

The chain combines TRBV7-6 with TRBJ2-1; TRBD2 might be the D (7 bases). Germline CDR1 and CDR2: SGHVS and FNYEAQ. V was pared by 1 base and J by 7 bases, with 20 bases between. This CDR3 comprises 17 residues. CDR3 in amino acids: CASSLVRDGGGANEQFF. CDR3 nucleotides: TGTGCCAGCAGCTTAGTGAGGGACGGAGGGGGGGCAAATGAGCAGTTCTTC.

V usage is TRBV27 and J usage is TRBJ1-1; D gene ambiguous. CDR1 is MNHEY and CDR2 is SMNVEV in the germline V gene (reference sequence). Trimming took off 2 bases at V and 6 bases at J, with 10 bases between the two ends. The CDR3 is made up of 13 amino acids. CDR3 in amino acids: CASSLKAAAEAFF. The CDR3 coding sequence is TGTGCCAGCAGTTTAAAGGCGGCGGCTGAAGCTTTCTTT.

V gene TRBV7-9 combines with J gene TRBJ1-5; 8 nucleotides align to TRBD1. With V trimmed by 5 bases and J by 4 bases, 7 bases remained unmatched. The CDR3 length is 15 residues. CDR1 and CDR2 (germline): SEHNR, FQNEAQ (reference sequence). As DNA, the CDR3 is TGTGCCAGCAGCCTCACTGGGACAGGTAATCAGCCCCAGCATTTT. Translated, it gives CASSLTGTGNQPQHF.

The chain carries TRBV12-3 or TRBV12-4 and TRBJ1-5; D is possibly TRBD1 (5 bases). There are 14 residues in the CDR3. Trimming removed 6 bases at V and 9 bases at J, with 18 bases between. The CDR3 is CASSNPGSTRPQHF. CDR3 DNA: TGTGCCAGCAGCAACCCAGGGTCAACTCGGCCCCAGCATTTT.

The chain is built from TRBV29-1 and TRBJ1-5; maybe TRBD1 (6 bases). Trimming shortened V by 6 bases and J by 7 bases, and 16 bases separated the two germline ends. CDR1 is SQVTM and CDR2 is ANQGSEA in the germline V gene. The CDR3 runs to 13 residues. CDR3 sequence reads: CSVATGRRQPQHF. The CDR3 region has the DNA TGCAGCGTAGCTACAGGGAGGCGCCAGCCCCAGCATTTT.